The 2 T cell receptor beta chains given below trace back to one sample, sequenced in a study of cytomegalovirus exposure and HLA in healthy donors. Amplification used 60 Vbeta primers and 13 Jbeta primers. Sequencing used immunoSEQ multiplex PCR; TCRdb keeps in-frame clones, though not all of them. Here the sample spans about 170,000 clones, 77% being singletons. The sequencing input was PBMCs. These receptor sequences come from a female donor in good health and CMV-seronegative.

V usage is TRBV30 and J usage is TRBJ1-3; no firm D call. The CDR3 runs 13 residues. Trimming took off 2 bases at V and 0 bases at J, with 5 bases between the two ends. Germline V gives CDR1 GTSNPN, CDR2 SVGIG (reference sequence). The chain's CDR3 is CAWSSGSGNTIYF. The CDR3 DNA reads TGTGCCTGGAGTTCGGGCTCTGGAAACACCATATATTTT.

The chain links TRBV6-5 to TRBJ2-7; TRBD1 might be the D (5 bases). The CDR3 consists of 14 residues. Per germline, CDR1 MNHEY and CDR2 SVGAGI. The ends were cut back, 7 bases at V and 2 bases at J, with 15 bases in the middle. Written as DNA, the CDR3 is TGTGCCAGCACCTCGACAGATGTACCCTACGAGCAGTACTTC. As protein: CASTSTDVPYEQYF.